These 27 T cell receptor beta chains share one sample of origin, sequenced in a study of T-cell reconstitution after alpha-beta-depleted transplantation in children (dated by TCRdb to 2016 to 2017). Library prep was done by PCR. The instrument given in TCRdb is Illumina HiSeq 2500. Molecular barcoding was employed in the preparation of TCR libraries, with unique molecular identifiers being used to normalize TCRbeta repertoire quantification. TCRdb took the public reads, trimmed them with fastp at Q25, ran MiXCR for clone calling and kept in-frame beta chains. Entries that share a CDR3 protein sequence are merged under the most common genes and DNA. The sample table lists about 610,000 distinct CDR3 sequences, over 9.5% of them with a count of one. Of the sample, less than 5% falls within the top ten clones. The specimen was PBMCs from the stem cell graft donor, collected from the stem cell graft. The receptors were gathered from a human donor who donated a stem cell graft to a child with acute myeloid leukemia.

J is TRBJ2-7 and V is TRBV9, with D perhaps assigned TRBD1 or TRBD2 (5 bases each). The CDR3 runs 15 residues. Trimming pared 0 bases from V and 2 bases from J, leaving 12 bases between. Germline V gene data show CDR1 as SGDLS and CDR2 as YYNGEE. The CDR3 DNA sequence: TGTGCCAGCAGCGTAGGGGGGAATCAGCCCTACGAGCAGTACTTC. Translated, it gives CASSVGGNQPYEQYF.

In this sample, this clonotype turned up a few times. The junction departs from the called germline gene at one end, perhaps through a read error. The chain employs TRBV9 and TRBJ2-3, with a possible D match to TRBD1 (5 bases). The CDR3 consists of 11 residues. Looked up from germline, CDR1 is SGDLS and CDR2 is YYNGEE. CDR3 sequence: CASSVETAWNF. The CDR3 nucleotides are TGTGCCAGCAGCGTAGAGACAGCCTGGAATTTT.

The CDR3 spells CSARGDGLAKNIQYF. The CDR3 coding sequence is TGCAGTGCTAGGGGGGACGGTCTAGCCAAAAACATTCAGTACTTC. This chain uses TRBV20-1 with TRBJ2-4; D could derive from TRBD1 or TRBD2 (5 bases each). Germline assignment: CDR1 DFQATT and CDR2 SNEGSKA (reference sequence). The CDR3 is 15 amino acids. Trimming shortened V by 3 bases and J by 0 bases, and 12 bases separated the two germline ends.

V gene TRBV5-2 combines with J gene TRBJ1-2. TRBV5-2 is labeled a pseudogene. The CDR3 is made up of 13 amino acids. CDR3 in amino acids: CASQRTANYGYTF. For the CDR3, the DNA is TGTGCCAGCCAACGGACAGCGAACTATGGCTACACCTTC.

Of note for this clonotype: The junction does not match germline at one end; this may be a read error. The chain employs TRBV28 and TRBJ2-3; 10 bases are a match to TRBD1. CDR1 and CDR2 (germline): MDHEN, SYDVKM. The CDR3 sequence is 14 residues long. CDR3: CVSSPGQGGDTQYF. The CDR3 DNA reads TGTGTCAGCAGTCCCGGACAGGGGGGTGATACGCAGTATTTT.

This clonotype was seen a few times. The chain employs TRBV25-1 and TRBJ2-1, with 8 bases identical to TRBD1. Germline CDR1 and CDR2: MGHDK and SYGVNS. V lost 3 bases to trimming and J lost 4 bases; unmatched junction nucleotides: 14. This CDR3 region has 18 residues. In DNA, the CDR3 is TGTGCCAGCAGTGAGAGACAGGGGTCGAGGGCTAGATACAATGAGCAGTTCTTC. Protein product: CASSERQGSRARYNEQFF.

V and J are TRBV9 and TRBJ1-3; 7 bases fit TRBD1. Trimming at V came to 2 bases and at J to 0 bases, leaving 2 bases not matched to a gene. This CDR3 region has 15 residues. In germline, CDR1 is SGDLS, CDR2 YYNGEE. The CDR3 region is CASSVTGASGNTIYF. CDR3 DNA: TGTGCCAGCAGCGTCACAGGGGCCTCTGGAAACACCATATATTTT.

This clonotype turned up a few times. V usage is TRBV15 and J usage is TRBJ2-1; 11 nucleotides agree with TRBD1. The V and J ends lost 6 bases and 6 bases, in that order; junction bases with no gene match: 1. CDR1 LNHNV and CDR2 YYDKDF come from the germline V gene (reference sequence). This CDR3 has 13 amino acids. The CDR3 region is CATRGTGGNEQFF. CDR3 in DNA: TGTGCCACCAGGGGGACAGGGGGCAATGAGCAGTTCTTC. The full variable domain, rest sourced from reference TRBV15 and TRBJ2-1, is DAMVIQNPRYQVTQFGKPVTLSCSQTLNHNVMYWYQQKSSQAPKLLFHYYDKDFNNEADTPDNFQSRRPNTSFCFLDIRSPGLGDTAMYLCATRGTGGNEQFFGPGTRLTVL.

The V gene is TRBV20-1, the J gene TRBJ2-1; TRBD1 is a possible D gene (6 bases). CDR1 and CDR2 (germline): DFQATT, SNEGSKA (reference sequence). V dropped 4 bases and J dropped 7 bases, with 14 bases sitting between them. CDR3 size: 13 residues. The chain's CDR3 is CSAIRTESNEQFF. The CDR3 DNA reads as TGCAGTGCTATAAGGACAGAGAGTAATGAGCAGTTCTTC.

This clonotype was counted between two and nine times. The chain has TRBV28 and TRBJ2-1; weak D call: TRBD2 (5 bases). Germline V gene data show CDR1 as MDHEN and CDR2 as SYDVKM. CDR3 length equals 17 residues. The V gene lost 5 bases and the J gene lost 5 bases, with 22 bases spanning the gap. CDR3: CASSGASQKDLHNEQFF. CDR3 nucleotide sequence: TGTGCCAGCAGTGGAGCGAGCCAAAAGGACTTGCACAATGAGCAGTTCTTC.

This clonotype has more than one count but fewer than ten. The J gene is TRBJ2-7, the V gene TRBV11-2; D unclear. V was pared by 7 bases and J by 8 bases, with 18 bases between. This CDR3 comprises 13 residues. From germline, CDR1 is SGHAT and CDR2 FQNNGV. The CDR3 spells CASTVGLVRQQYF. The DNA of the CDR3 is TGTGCCAGCACCGTCGGCTTAGTACGGCAGCAGTACTTC.

This clonotype showed up just a few times. The chain joins TRBV5-1 to TRBJ2-7; no firm D call. CDR3 size: 18 residues. The V end was cut by 0 bases, the J end by 4 bases, with 23 bases between. CDR1 and CDR2 from the germline V gene are SGHRS and YFSETQ. The CDR3 nucleotides are TGCGCCAGCAGCTTGGCCCGCTCCTCTCTGGGCTGGGTATACGAGCAGTACTTC. The encoded protein is CASSLARSSLGWVYEQYF.

This clonotype has just a few counts. This chain uses TRBV5-1 with TRBJ2-7; 11 bases match TRBD2. This CDR3 has 13 residues. V lost 1 base, J lost 10 bases, and 4 bases stayed unmatched. Germline-derived CDR1 and CDR2 are SGHRS and YFSETQ. The CDR3 protein is CASSLSLAGVQYF. The CDR3 coding sequence is TGCGCCAGCAGCTTGTCACTAGCGGGAGTACAGTACTTC.

This clonotype was seen ten or more times. V is TRBV6-1 and J is TRBJ2-5, with a possible D match to TRBD1 (6 bases). V was trimmed by 4 bases and J by 6 bases, leaving 15 bases between them. The CDR3 consists of 14 residues. The germline gives CDR1 MNHNS, CDR2 SASEGT. For the CDR3, the DNA is TGTGCCAGCAGTGTACAGGGTTGGGGACAGACCCAGTACTTC. Residues: CASSVQGWGQTQYF.

This clonotype showed up just a few times. The chain carries TRBV29-1 and TRBJ2-7; 8 bases map to TRBD2. V shed 8 bases and J 1 base; nucleotides not matched to a gene: 10. CDR1 SQVTM and CDR2 ANQGSEA come from the germline V gene. This CDR3 is built from 14 residues. Here the CDR3 DNA reads TGCAGCATTGCCAGCGGGAGCCTGTCCTACGAGCAGTACTTC. It yields the protein CSIASGSLSYEQYF.

The chain recombines TRBV4-3 with TRBJ2-1; 11 bases are a match to TRBD1. Unmatched junction bases numbered 3, after V lost 0 bases and J lost 8 bases. The CDR3 runs 15 residues. Germline V gene data show CDR1 as LGHNA and CDR2 as YSLEER. The CDR3 reads CASSQEDRGQHEQFF. CDR3 nucleotide sequence: TGCGCCAGCAGCCAAGAGGACAGGGGGCAACATGAGCAGTTCTTC.

This clonotype was seen repeatedly, ten times or more. The chain combines TRBV7-8 with TRBJ2-2, with TRBD1 matching over 11 bases. Germline-derived CDR1 and CDR2 are SGHVS and FQNEAQ. This CDR3 region has 15 residues. J was trimmed by 3 bases and V by 4 bases; bases with no gene match: 1. The CDR3 nucleotides are TGTGCCAGCAGCTCGGACAGGGGGCACACCGGGGAGCTGTTTTTT. Translating it yields CASSSDRGHTGELFF.

This chain uses TRBV7-3 with TRBJ2-1; TRBD2 matches 9 bases. Germline assignment: CDR1 SGHTA and CDR2 FQGTGA. The CDR3 has 19 amino acids. The V segment lost 1 base and the J segment 4 bases; nucleotides outside the gene matches: 14. As DNA, the CDR3 is TGTGCCAGCAGCTTAAACGGGGTAGCGGGAGTTATCCCATACAATGAGCAGTTCTTC. Translating it yields CASSLNGVAGVIPYNEQFF. The complete variable domain, with remaining parts taken from reference TRBV7-3 and TRBJ2-1, reads GAGVSQTPSNKVTEKGKYVELRCDPISGHTALYWYRQSLGQGPEFLIYFQGTGAADDSGLPNDRFFAVRPEGSVSTLKIQRTERGDSAVYLCASSLNGVAGVIPYNEQFFGPGTRLTVL.

This chain uses TRBV7-3 with TRBJ2-3, with a weak D call TRBD1 (6 bases). Looked up from germline, CDR1 is SGHTA and CDR2 is FQGTGA. V was pared by 2 bases and J by 4 bases, with 10 bases between. The CDR3 totals 14 residues. This chain's CDR3 is CASSLGQPADTQYF. CDR3 in DNA: TGTGCCAGCAGCTTAGGACAGCCGGCAGATACGCAGTATTTT.

The V call is TRBV5-1, the J call TRBJ2-2; D might be TRBD2 (5 bases). The germline V and J ends were trimmed by 0 bases and 6 bases, with 12 bases remaining between them. This CDR3 is 15 amino acids long. Germline CDR1 is SGHRS and CDR2 is YFSETQ. The CDR3 spells CASSLDRGKAGELFF. The CDR3 DNA reads TGCGCCAGCAGCTTGGATCGGGGAAAGGCCGGGGAGCTGTTTTTT.

The V and J genes are TRBV5-6 and TRBJ2-1; D is undetermined. This CDR3 spans 15 amino acids. CDR1 is SGHDT, CDR2 YYEEEE, per germline. Between the trimmed V and J ends, which lost 4 bases and 0 bases, there was a span of 11 bases. CDR3 bases: TGTGCCAGCAGCCCCCCTTGGAGCTCCTACAATGAGCAGTTCTTC. It encodes CASSPPWSSYNEQFF.

The sample holds many counts of this clonotype. This chain connects TRBV7-2 to TRBJ2-7; 10 bases map to TRBD2. With 0 bases clipped from V and 4 bases from J, the junction kept 12 bases outside the gene matches. CDR1 and CDR2 (germline): SGHTA, FQGNSA. The CDR3 has 18 amino acids. CDR3 nucleotide sequence: TGTGCCAGCAGCTTAGCCGGATCTAGCGGGAGAGTGTTGTACGAGCAGTACTTC. Encoded protein: CASSLAGSSGRVLYEQYF.

This clonotype was picked up a small number of times. The J gene is TRBJ2-2, the V gene TRBV4-2, with TRBD2 matching over 11 bases. The CDR3 is made up of 16 amino acids. Germline values: CDR1 LGHNA, CDR2 YNFKEQ. V lost 0 bases, J lost 5 bases, and 2 bases stayed unmatched. CDR3 DNA sequence: TGTGCCAGCAGCCAAGAGGCTAGCGGGGGGACCGGGGAGCTGTTTTTT. Protein product: CASSQEASGGTGELFF.

The rearrangement uses TRBV6-1 and TRBJ2-7; 14 nucleotides line up with TRBD2. From germline, CDR1 is MNHNS and CDR2 SASEGT. The CDR3 has 15 amino acids. V lost 6 bases to trimming and J lost 5 bases; unmatched junction nucleotides: 6. CDR3 sequence: CASSDGTSGSNEQYF. In nucleotides, the CDR3 is TGTGCCAGCAGCGACGGGACTAGCGGGAGTAACGAGCAGTACTTC.

This chain connects TRBV29-1 to TRBJ2-1; 12 bases align to TRBD2. CDR1 is SQVTM and CDR2 is ANQGSEA in the germline V gene. The ends lost 4 bases at V and 7 bases at J; junction bases unmatched: 11. The CDR3 spans 16 residues. The CDR3 coding sequence is TGCAGCGTTGGGGGACCCTCTAGCGGGAGGGGGAATGAGCAGTTCTTC. This sequence encodes CSVGGPSSGRGNEQFF.

This chain joins TRBV4-1 and TRBJ2-7; no definite D call. Trimming removed 4 bases from V and 8 bases from J, with 21 bases in between. Germline values: CDR1 MGHRA, CDR2 YSYEKL. CDR3 length: 15 amino acids. CDR3 region: CASSLDQSSSVQQYF. For the CDR3, the DNA is TGCGCCAGCAGCCTGGACCAATCATCCTCTGTGCAGCAGTACTTC.

The chain combines TRBV30 with TRBJ2-7; D is ambiguous. V was trimmed by 2 bases and J by 5 bases, leaving 19 bases between them. The length of the CDR3 is 15 residues. From germline, CDR1 is GTSNPN and CDR2 SVGIG (reference sequence). CDR3 in DNA: TGTGCCTGGAGTCCTAACTTGCTCCTAAGCCACGAGCAGTACTTC. This gives the protein CAWSPNLLLSHEQYF.